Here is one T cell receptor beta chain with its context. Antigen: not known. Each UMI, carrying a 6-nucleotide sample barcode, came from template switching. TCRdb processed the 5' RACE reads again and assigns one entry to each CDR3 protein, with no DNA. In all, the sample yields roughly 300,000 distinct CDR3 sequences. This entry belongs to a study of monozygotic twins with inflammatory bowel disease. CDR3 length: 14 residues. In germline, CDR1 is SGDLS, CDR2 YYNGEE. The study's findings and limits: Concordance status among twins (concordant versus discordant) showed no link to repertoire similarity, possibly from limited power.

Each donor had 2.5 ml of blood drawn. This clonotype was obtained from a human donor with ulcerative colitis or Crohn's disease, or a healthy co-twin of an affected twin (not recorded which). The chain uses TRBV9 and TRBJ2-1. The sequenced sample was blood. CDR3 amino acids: CASSVVARHNEQFF.